This T cell receptor (beta chain) was obtained from a study of blood T cell repertoires in COVID-19. Overall study: Material from acute and convalescent COVID-19 was sourced from the United States, Italy and Spain. The analysed material was cDNA or gDNA that came from T cells, B-cell-depleted T cells, or PBMCs.

The CDR3 consists of 14 residues. V dropped 1 base and J dropped 5 bases, with 11 bases sitting between them. Germline CDR1 MNHNS, CDR2 SASEGT. Authors' processing steps: Amplification from reference gene primers served as the basis for estimated nucleated cell counts. TCRdb keeps only in-frame clones here, not all; method: immunoSEQ multiplex PCR. The V and J calls and clone size come from that table; D and trimming were worked out from the DNA. The sample contains roughly 220,000 clones, around 90% of which appear only once. J is TRBJ1-2 and V is TRBV6-1, with TRBD1 as a possible D gene (6 bases). The sequence came from a man in his fifties or sixties with acute or convalescent COVID-19. The source material was peripheral blood. DNA for the CDR3: TGTGCCAGCAGTGAAGACGGGCAGGGGTATGGCTACACCTTC. Amino acids: CASSEDGQGYGYTF.